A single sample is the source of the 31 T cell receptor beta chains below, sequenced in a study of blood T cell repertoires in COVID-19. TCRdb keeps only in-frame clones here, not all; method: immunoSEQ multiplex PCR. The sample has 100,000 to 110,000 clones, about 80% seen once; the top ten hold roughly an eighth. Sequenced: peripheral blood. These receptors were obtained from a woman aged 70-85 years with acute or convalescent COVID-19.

The DNA for the CDR3 is TGTGCCAGCAGCTTAGCTTGGGGCGGGGGCACAGATACGCAGTATTTT. The encoded protein is CASSLAWGGGTDTQYF. J is TRBJ2-3 and V is TRBV7-7; perhaps TRBD2 as D (6 bases). Trimming removed 0 bases from V and 1 base from J, with 11 bases in between. This CDR3 contains 16 residues. Germline V gene lookup returns CDR1 SSHAT and CDR2 FNYEAQ (reference sequence).

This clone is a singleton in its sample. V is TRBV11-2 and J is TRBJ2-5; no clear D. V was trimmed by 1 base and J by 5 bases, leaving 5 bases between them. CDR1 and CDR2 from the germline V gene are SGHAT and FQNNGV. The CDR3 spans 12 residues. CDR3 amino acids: CASSLVEETQYF. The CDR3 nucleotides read TGTGCCAGCAGCTTAGTGGAGGAGACCCAGTACTTC.

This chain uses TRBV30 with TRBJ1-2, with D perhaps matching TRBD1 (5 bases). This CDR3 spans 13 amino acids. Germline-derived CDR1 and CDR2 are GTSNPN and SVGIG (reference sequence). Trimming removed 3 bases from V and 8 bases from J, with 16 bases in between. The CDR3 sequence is CAWSLLQGLGYTF. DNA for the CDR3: TGTGCCTGGAGCCTACTCCAGGGTCTCGGCTACACCTTC.

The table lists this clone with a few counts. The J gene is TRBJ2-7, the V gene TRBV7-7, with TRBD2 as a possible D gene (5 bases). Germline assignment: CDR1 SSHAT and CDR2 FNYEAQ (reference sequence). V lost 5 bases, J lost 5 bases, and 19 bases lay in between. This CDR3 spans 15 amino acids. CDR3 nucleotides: TGTGCCAGCAGCCAATCCGGACTCGCCCAGGACGAGCAGTACTTC. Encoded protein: CASSQSGLAQDEQYF. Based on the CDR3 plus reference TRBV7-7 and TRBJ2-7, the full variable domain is GAGVSQSPRYKVTKRGQDVTLRCDPISSHATLYWYQQALGQGPEFLTYFNYEAQPDKSGLPSDRFSAERPEGSISTLTIQRTEQRDSAMYRCASSQSGLAQDEQYFGPGTRLTVT.

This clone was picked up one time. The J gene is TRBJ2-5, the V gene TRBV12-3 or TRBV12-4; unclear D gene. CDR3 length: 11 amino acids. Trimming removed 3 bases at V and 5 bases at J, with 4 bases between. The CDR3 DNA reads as TGTGCCAGCAGTTTGTATGAGACCCAGTACTTC. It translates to CASSLYETQYF.

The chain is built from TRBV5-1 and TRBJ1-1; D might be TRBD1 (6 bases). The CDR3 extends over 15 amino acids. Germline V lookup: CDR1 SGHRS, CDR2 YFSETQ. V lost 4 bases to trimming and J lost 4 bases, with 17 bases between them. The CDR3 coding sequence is TGCGCCAGCAGCACTGGTCAGGGGATCGGCACTGAAGCTTTCTTT. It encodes CASSTGQGIGTEAFF.

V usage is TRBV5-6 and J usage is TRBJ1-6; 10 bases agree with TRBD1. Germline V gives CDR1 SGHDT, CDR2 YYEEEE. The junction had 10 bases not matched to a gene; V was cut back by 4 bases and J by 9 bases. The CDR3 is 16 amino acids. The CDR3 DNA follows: TGTGCCAGCAGCCCCCGGGACAGGGGAGGGGGTTCACCCCTCCACTTT. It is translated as CASSPRDRGGGSPLHF.

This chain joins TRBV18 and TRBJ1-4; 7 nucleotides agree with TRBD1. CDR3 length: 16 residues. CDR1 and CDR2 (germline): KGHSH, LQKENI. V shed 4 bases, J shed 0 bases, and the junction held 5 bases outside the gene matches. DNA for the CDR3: TGTGCCAGCTCACTTGACCAGGGGGCAACTAATGAAAAACTGTTTTTT. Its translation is CASSLDQGATNEKLFF.

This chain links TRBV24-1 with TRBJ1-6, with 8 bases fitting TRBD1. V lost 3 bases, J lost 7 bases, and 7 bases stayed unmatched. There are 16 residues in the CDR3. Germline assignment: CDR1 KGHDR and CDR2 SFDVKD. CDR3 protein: CATSDPRTGTNSPLHF. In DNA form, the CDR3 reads TGTGCCACCAGTGATCCACGGACAGGGACAAATTCACCCCTCCACTTT.

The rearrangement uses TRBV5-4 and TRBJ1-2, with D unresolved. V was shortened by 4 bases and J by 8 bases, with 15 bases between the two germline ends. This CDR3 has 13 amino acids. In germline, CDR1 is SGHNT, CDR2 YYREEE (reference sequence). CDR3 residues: CASSREEVWGYTF. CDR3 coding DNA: TGTGCCAGCAGCCGTGAAGAGGTATGGGGCTACACCTTC. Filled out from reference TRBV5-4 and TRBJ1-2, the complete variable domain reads ETGVTQSPTHLIKTRGQQVTLRCSSQSGHNTVSWYQQALGQGPQFIFQYYREEENGRGNFPPRFSGLQFPNYSSELNVNALELDDSALYLCASSREEVWGYTFGSGTRLTVV.

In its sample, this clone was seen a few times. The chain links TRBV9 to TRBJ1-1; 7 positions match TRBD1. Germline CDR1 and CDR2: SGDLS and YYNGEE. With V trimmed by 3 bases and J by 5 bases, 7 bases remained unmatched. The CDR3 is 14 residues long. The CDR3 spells CASSASRDRTEAFF. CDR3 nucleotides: TGTGCCAGCAGCGCCTCCCGGGACAGAACTGAAGCTTTCTTT.

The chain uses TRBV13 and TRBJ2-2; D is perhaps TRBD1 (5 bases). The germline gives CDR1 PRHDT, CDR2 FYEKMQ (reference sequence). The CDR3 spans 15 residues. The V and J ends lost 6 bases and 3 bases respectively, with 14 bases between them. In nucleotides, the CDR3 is TGTGCCAGCAGTTCCCAGGGTTTGTACACCGGGGAGCTGTTTTTT. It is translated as CASSSQGLYTGELFF.

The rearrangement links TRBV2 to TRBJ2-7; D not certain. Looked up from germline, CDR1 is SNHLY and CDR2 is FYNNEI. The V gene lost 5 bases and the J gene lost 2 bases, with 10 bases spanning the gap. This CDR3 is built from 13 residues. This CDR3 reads CASSTDLTYEQYF. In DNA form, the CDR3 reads TGTGCCAGCAGTACAGATTTAACCTACGAGCAGTACTTC.

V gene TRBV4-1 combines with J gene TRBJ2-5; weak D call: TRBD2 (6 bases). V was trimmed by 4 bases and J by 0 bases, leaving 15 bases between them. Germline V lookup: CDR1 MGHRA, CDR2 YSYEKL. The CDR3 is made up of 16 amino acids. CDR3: CASSPRRVANQETQYF. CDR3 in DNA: TGCGCCAGCAGCCCCAGGAGGGTGGCGAACCAAGAGACCCAGTACTTC.

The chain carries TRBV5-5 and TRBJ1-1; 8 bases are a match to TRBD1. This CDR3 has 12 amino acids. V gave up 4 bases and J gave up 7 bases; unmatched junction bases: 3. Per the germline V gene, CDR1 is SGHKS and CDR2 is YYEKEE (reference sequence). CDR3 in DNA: TGTGCCAGCAGCCGGACAGGGATTGAAGCTTTCTTT. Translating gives CASSRTGIEAFF.

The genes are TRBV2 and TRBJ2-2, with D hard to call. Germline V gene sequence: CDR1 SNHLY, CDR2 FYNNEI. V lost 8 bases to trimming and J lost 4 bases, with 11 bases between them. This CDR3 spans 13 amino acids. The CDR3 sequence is CASLRTGTGELFF. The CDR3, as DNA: TGTGCCAGCCTTCGAACGGGCACCGGGGAGCTGTTTTTT.

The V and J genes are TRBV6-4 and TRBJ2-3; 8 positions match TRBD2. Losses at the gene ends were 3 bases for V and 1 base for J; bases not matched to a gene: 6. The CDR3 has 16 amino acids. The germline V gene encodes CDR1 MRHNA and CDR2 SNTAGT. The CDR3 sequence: CASSEGRGLGTDTQYF. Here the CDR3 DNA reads TGTGCCAGCAGTGAAGGGCGGGGACTAGGCACAGATACGCAGTATTTT.

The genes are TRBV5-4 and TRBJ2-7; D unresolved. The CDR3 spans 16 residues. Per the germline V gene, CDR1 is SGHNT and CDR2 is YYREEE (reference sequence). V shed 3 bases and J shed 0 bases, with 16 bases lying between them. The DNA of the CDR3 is TGTGCCAGCAGCTCCGACGCGGCGGCGAGCTCCTACGAGCAGTACTTC. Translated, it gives CASSSDAAASSYEQYF.

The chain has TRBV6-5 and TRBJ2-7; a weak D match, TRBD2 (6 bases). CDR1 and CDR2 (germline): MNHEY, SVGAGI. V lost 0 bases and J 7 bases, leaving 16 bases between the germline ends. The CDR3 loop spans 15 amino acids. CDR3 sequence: CASSYSTGRVGEQYF. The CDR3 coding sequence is TGTGCCAGCAGTTACTCAACCGGGAGAGTGGGAGAGCAGTACTTC.

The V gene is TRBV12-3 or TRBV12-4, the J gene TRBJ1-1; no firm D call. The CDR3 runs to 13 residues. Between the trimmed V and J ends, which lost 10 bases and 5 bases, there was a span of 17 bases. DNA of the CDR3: TGTGCCATCTCCCGGGATATCGGAACTGAAGCTTTCTTT. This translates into CAISRDIGTEAFF.

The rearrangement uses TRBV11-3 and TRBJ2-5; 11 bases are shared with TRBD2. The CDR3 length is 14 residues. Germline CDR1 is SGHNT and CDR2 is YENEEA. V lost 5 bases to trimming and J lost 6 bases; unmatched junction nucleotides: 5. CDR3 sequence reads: CASSLSGGAQTQYF. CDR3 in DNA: TGTGCCAGCAGCCTTAGCGGGGGGGCACAGACCCAGTACTTC.

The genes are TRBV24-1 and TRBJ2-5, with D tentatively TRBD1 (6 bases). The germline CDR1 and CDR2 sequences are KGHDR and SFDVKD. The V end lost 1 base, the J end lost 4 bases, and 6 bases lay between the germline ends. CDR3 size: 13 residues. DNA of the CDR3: TGTGCCACCAGTGATTTAGGGGGAGAGACCCAGTACTTC. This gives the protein CATSDLGGETQYF.

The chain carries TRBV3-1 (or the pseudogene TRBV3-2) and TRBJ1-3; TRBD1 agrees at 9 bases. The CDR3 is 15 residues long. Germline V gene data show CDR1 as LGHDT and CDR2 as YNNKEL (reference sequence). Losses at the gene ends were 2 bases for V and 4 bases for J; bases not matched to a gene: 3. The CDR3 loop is CASSQYGQGGNTIYF. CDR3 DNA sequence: TGTGCCAGCAGCCAATACGGACAGGGGGGAAACACCATATATTTT.

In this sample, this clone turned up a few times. Here the CDR3 reads CASSPPQGPYEQYF. CDR3 DNA sequence: TGTGCCAGCTCACCACCACAGGGACCTTACGAGCAGTACTTC. The V and J genes are TRBV18 and TRBJ2-7; D is perhaps TRBD1 (6 bases). Looked up from germline, CDR1 is KGHSH and CDR2 is LQKENI. The CDR3 is 14 amino acids. V lost 0 bases to trimming and J lost 4 bases, with 10 bases between them. Variable domain in full (rest from reference TRBV18 and TRBJ2-7): NAGVMQNPRHLVRRRGQEARLRCSPMKGHSHVYWYRQLPEEGLKFMVYLQKENIIDESGMPKERFSAEFPKEGPSILRIQQVVRGDSAAYFCASSPPQGPYEQYFGPGTRLTVT.

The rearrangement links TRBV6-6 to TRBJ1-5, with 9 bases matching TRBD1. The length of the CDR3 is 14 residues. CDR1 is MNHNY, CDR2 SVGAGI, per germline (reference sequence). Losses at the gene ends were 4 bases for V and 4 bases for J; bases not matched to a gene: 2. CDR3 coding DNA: TGTGCCAGCAGTTGGGGACAGGGTAATCAGCCCCAGCATTTT. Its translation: CASSWGQGNQPQHF.

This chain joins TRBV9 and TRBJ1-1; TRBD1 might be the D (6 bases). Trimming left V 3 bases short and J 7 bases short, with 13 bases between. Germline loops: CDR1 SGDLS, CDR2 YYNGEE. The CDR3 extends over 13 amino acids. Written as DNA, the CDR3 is TGTGCCAGCAGCGCAAACCAGGGGATTGAAGCTTTCTTT. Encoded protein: CASSANQGIEAFF. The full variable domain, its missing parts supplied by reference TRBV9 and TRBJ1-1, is DSGVTQTPKHLITATGQRVTLRCSPRSGDLSVYWYQQSLDQGLQFLIQYYNGEERAKGNILERFSAQQFPDLHSELNLSSLELGDSALYFCASSANQGIEAFFGQGTRLTVV.

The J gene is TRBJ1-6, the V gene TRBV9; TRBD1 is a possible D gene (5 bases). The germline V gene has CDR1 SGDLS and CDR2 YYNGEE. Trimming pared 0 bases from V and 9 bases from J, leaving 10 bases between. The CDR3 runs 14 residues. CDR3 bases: TGTGCCAGCAGCGTAGGGGAGGGGAGTTCACCCCTCCACTTT. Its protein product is CASSVGEGSSPLHF.

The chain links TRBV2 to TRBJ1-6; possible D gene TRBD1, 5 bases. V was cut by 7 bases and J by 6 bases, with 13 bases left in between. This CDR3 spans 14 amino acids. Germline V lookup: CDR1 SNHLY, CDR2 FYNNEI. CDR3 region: CASTERGFNSPLHF. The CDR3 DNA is TGTGCCAGCACCGAACGGGGGTTTAATTCACCCCTCCACTTT.

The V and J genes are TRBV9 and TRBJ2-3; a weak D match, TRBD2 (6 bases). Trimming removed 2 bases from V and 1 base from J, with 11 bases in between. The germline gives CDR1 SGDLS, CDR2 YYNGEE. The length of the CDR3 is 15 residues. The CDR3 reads CASSVGTFRTDTQYF. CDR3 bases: TGTGCCAGCAGCGTCGGGACTTTCCGCACAGATACGCAGTATTTT.

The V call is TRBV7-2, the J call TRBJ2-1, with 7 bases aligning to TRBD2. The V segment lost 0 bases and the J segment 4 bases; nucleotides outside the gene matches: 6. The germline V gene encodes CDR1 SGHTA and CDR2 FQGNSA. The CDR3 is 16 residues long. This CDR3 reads CASSLAHGGGYNEQFF. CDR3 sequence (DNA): TGTGCCAGCAGCTTAGCGCATGGCGGGGGATACAATGAGCAGTTCTTC.

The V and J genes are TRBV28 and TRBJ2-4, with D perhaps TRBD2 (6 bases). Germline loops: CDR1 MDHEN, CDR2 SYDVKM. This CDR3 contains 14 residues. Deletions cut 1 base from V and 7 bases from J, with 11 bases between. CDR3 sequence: CASSLSGVVNIQYF. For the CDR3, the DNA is TGTGCCAGCAGTTTATCGGGGGTCGTGAACATTCAGTACTTC.